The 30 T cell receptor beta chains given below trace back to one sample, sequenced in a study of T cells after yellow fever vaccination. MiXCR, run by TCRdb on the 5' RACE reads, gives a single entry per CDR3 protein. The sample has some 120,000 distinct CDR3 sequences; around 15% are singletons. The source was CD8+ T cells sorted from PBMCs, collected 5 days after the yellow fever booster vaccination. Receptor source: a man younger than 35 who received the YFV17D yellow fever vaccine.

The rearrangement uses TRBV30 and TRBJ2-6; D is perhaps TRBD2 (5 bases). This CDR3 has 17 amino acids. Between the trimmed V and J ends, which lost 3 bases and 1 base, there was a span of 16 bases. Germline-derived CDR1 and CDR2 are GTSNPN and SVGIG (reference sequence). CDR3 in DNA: TGTGCCTGGAGCCACCCGCGAGGGAGATCTGGGGCCAACGTCCTGACTTTC. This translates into CAWSHPRGRSGANVLTF.

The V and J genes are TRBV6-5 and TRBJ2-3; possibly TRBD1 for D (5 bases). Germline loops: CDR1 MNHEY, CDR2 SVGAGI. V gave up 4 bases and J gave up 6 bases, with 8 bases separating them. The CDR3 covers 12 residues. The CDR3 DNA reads TGTGCCAGCAGTTTGGACATGGATACGCAGTATTTT. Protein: CASSLDMDTQYF.

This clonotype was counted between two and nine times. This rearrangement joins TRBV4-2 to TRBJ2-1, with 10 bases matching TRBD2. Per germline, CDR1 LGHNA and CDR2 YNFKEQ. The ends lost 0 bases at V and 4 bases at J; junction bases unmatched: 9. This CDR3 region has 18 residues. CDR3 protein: CASSQDPTTSGEYNEQFF. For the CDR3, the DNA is TGTGCCAGCAGCCAAGATCCCACCACTAGCGGGGAGTACAATGAGCAGTTCTTC.

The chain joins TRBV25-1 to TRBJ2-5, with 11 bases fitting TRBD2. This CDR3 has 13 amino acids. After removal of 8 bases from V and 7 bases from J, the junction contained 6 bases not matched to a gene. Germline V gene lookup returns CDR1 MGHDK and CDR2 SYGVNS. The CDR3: CASGGTSGLTQYF. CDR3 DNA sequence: TGTGCCAGCGGGGGGACTAGCGGATTGACCCAGTACTTC.

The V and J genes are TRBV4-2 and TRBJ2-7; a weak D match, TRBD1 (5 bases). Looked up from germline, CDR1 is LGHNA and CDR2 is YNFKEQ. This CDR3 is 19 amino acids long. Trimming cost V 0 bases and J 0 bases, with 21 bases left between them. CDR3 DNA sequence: TGTGCCAGCAGCCAAGATCGTAGGGGTACTCCTACGTACTCCTACGAGCAGTACTTC. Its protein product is CASSQDRRGTPTYSYEQYF.

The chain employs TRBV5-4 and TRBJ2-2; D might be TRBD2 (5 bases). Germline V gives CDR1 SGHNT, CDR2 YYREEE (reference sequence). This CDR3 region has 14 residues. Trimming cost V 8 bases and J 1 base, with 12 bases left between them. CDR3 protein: CASSGKGNTGELFF. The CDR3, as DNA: TGTGCCAGTTCCGGGAAAGGGAACACCGGGGAGCTGTTTTTT.

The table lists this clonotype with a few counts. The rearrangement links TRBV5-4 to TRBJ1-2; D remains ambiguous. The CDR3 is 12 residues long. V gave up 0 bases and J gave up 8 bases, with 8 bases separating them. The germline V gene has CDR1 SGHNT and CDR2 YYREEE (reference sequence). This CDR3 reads CASSLAVSGYTF. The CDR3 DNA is TGTGCCAGCAGCTTGGCGGTGAGCGGCTACACCTTC.

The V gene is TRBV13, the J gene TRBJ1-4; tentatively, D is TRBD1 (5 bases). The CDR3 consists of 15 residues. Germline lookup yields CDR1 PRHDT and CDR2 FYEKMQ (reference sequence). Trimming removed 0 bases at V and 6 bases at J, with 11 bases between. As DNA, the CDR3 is TGTGCCAGCAGCTTAGGCCCCGGGACGTATGAAAAACTGTTTTTT. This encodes CASSLGPGTYEKLFF.

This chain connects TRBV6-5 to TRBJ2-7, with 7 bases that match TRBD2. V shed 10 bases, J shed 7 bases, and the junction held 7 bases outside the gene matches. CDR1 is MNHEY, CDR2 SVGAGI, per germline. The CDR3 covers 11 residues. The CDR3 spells CATSPGGEQYF. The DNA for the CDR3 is TGTGCCACTTCCCCCGGGGGGGAGCAGTACTTC.

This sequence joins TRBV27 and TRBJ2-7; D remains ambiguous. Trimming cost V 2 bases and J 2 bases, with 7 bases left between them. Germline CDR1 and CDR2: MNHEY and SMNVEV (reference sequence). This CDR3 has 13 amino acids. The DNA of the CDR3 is TGTGCCAGCAGTTTAACGGCTACCTACGAGCAGTACTTC. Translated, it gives CASSLTATYEQYF.

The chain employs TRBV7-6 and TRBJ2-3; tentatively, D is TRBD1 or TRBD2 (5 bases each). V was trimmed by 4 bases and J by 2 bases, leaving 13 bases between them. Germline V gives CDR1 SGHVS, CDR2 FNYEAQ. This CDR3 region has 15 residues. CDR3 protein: CASSSEGFSTDTQYF. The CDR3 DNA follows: TGTGCCAGCAGCTCCGAGGGGTTCTCCACAGATACGCAGTATTTT.

In DNA form, the CDR3 reads TGCAGCGTTGCTAACAAGAACGAGTATGGCTACACCTTC. As protein: CSVANKNEYGYTF. The V gene is TRBV29-1, the J gene TRBJ1-2; no definite D call. The germline gives CDR1 SQVTM, CDR2 ANQGSEA. The CDR3 is 13 amino acids. V shed 4 bases and J shed 5 bases, with 14 bases lying between them. Based on the CDR3 plus reference TRBV29-1 and TRBJ1-2, the full variable domain is SAVISQKPSRDICQRGTSLTIQCQVDSQVTMMFWYRQQPGQSLTLIATANQGSEATYESGFVIDKFPISRPNLTFSTLTVSNMSPEDSSIYLCSVANKNEYGYTFGSGTRLTVV.

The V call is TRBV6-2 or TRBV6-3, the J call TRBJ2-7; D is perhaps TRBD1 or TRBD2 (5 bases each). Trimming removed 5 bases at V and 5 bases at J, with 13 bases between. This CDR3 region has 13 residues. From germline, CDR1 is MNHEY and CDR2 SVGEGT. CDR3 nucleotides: TGTGCCAGCAGTGGGACCAAGCCGGACGAGCAGTACGTC. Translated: CASSGTKPDEQYV.

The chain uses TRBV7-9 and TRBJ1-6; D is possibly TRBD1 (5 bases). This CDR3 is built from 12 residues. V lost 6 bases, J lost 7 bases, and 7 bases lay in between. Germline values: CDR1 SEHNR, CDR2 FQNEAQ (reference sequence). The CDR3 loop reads CASSQGNSPLHF. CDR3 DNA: TGTGCCAGCAGTCAGGGAAATTCACCCCTCCACTTT.

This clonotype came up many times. The CDR3 nucleotides read TGTGCTAGCCGGGGAGGGGACACTGAAGCTTTCTTT. Amino acids: CASRGGDTEAFF. The chain recombines TRBV10-3 with TRBJ1-1; D is perhaps TRBD1 (5 bases). The germline gives CDR1 ENHRY, CDR2 SYGVKD. The CDR3 extends over 12 amino acids.

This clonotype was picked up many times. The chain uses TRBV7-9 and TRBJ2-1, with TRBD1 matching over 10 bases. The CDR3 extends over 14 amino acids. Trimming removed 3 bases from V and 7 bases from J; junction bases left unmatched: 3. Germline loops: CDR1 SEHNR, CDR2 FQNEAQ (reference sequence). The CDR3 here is CASSFRDRGNEQFF. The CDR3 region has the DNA TGTGCCAGCAGCTTCCGGGACAGGGGTAATGAGCAGTTCTTC.

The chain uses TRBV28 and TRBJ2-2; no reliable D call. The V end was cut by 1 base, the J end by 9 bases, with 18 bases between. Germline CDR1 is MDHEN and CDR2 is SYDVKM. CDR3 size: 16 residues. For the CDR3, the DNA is TGTGCCAGCAGTTTATATCCGTGGTTAGTCCCGCGGGAGCTGTTTTTT. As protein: CASSLYPWLVPRELFF.

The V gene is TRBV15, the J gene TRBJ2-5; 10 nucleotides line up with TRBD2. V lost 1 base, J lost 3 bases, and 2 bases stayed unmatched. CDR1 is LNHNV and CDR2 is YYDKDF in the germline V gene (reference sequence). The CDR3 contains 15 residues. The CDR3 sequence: CATSRVGTSEETQYF. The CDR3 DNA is TGTGCCACCAGCAGAGTTGGGACTAGCGAAGAGACCCAGTACTTC.

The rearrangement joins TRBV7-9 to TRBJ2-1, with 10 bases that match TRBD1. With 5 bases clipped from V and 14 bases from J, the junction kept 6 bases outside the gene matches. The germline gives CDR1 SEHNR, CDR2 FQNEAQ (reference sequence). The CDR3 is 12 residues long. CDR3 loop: CASSQGQGIEFF. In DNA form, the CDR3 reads TGTGCCAGCAGCCAGGGACAGGGGATTGAGTTCTTC.

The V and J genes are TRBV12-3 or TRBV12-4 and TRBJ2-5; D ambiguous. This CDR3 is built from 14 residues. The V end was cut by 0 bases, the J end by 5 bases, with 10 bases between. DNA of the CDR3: TGTGCCAGCAGTTTAGCACTGAAAGCGGAGACCCAGTACTTC. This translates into CASSLALKAETQYF.

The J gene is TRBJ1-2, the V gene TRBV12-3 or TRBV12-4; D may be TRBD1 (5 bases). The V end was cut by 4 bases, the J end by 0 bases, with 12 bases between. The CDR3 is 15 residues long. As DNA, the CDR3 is TGTGCCAGCAGTTCTTGGGGCTTGGCTAACTATGGCTACACCTTC. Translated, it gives CASSSWGLANYGYTF.

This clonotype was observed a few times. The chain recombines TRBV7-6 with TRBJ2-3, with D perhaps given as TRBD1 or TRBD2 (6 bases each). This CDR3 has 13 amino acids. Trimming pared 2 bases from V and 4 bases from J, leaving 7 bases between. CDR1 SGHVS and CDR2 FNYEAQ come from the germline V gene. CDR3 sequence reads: CASSLRGADTQYF. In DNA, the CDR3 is TGTGCCAGCAGCTTAAGGGGGGCAGATACGCAGTATTTT.

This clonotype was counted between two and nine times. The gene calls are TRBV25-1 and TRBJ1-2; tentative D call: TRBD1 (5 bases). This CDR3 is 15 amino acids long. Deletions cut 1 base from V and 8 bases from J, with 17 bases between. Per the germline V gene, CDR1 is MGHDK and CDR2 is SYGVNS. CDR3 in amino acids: CASSESGQGSRGYTF. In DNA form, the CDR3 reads TGTGCCAGCAGTGAATCGGGGCAGGGTTCGCGCGGCTACACCTTC.

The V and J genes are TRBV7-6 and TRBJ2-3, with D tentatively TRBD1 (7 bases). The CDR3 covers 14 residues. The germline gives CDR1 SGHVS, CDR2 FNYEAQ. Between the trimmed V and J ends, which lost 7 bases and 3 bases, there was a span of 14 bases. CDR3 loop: CASIGGGGTDTQYF. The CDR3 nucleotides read TGTGCCAGCATCGGAGGGGGCGGTACAGATACGCAGTATTTT.

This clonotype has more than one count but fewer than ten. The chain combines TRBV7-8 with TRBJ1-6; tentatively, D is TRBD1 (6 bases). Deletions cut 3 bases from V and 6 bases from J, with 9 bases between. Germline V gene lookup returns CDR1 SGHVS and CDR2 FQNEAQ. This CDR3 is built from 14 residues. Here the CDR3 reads CASSFRDTNSPLHF. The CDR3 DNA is TGTGCCAGCAGCTTCCGGGACACTAATTCACCCCTCCACTTT.

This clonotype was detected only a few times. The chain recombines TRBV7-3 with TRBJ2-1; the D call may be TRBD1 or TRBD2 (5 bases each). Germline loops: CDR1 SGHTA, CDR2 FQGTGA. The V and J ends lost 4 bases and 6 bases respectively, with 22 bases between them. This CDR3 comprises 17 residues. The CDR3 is CASSSTPTDALGNEQFF. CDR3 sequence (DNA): TGTGCCAGCAGCTCCACCCCGACAGACGCACTAGGCAATGAGCAGTTCTTC.

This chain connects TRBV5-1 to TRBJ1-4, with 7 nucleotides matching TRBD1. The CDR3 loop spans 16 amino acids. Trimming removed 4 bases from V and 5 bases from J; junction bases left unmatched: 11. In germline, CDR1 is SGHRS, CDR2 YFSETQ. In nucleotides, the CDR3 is TGCGCCAGCAGCATTACGTCCGGGACAGAGAATGAAAAACTGTTTTTT. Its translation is CASSITSGTENEKLFF.

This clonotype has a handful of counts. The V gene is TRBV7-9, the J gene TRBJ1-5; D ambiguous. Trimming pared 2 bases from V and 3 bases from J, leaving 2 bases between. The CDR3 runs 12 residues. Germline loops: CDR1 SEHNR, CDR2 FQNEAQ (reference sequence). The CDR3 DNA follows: TGTGCCAGCAGCTTAATCAATCAGCCCCAGCATTTT. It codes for CASSLINQPQHF.

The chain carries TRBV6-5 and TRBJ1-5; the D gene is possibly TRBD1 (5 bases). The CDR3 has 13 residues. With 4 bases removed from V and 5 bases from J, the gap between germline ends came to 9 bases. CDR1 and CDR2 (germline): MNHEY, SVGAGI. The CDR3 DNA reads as TGTGCCAGCAGTTGGGGGGAGGATCAGCCCCAGCATTTT. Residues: CASSWGEDQPQHF.

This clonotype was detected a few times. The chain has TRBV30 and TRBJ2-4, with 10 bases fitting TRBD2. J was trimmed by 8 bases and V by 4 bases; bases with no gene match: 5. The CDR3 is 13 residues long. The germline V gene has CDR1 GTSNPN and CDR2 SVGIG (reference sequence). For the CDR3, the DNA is TGTGCCTGGACCCCTAGCGGGGGTGACATTCAGTACTTC. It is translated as CAWTPSGGDIQYF.